Listed here are 8 T cell receptor beta chains from one sample, sequenced in a study of early T cells in non-severe SARS-CoV-2 infection. From the 5' RACE reads, TCRdb called clonotypes with MiXCR, one entry per CDR3 protein. The table shows tens of thousands of distinct CDR3 sequences, with approximately 16% occurring only once. This sample comprised whole blood, obtained at baseline. These receptors were obtained from an adult who was a healthcare worker with PCR-confirmed SARS-CoV-2 infection or an uninfected control (not recorded which).

At least ten counts were recorded for this clonotype. The CDR3 DNA follows: TGTGCCAGCAGTTTAGGGACAGGGCCGGGGGAGACCCAGTACTTC. It yields the protein CASSLGTGPGETQYF. This chain joins TRBV12-3 or TRBV12-4 and TRBJ2-5; 8 bases are a match to TRBD1. The trim removed 1 base at V and 5 bases at J, leaving 6 bases unmatched. The CDR3 has 15 residues.

This clonotype has only a few counts. The rearrangement links TRBV18 to TRBJ2-2; TRBD1 matches 8 bases. The ends lost 2 bases at V and 1 base at J; junction bases unmatched: 0. The CDR3 runs 15 residues. Germline lookup yields CDR1 KGHSH and CDR2 LQKENI. DNA for the CDR3: TGTGCCAGCTCACCAGGACAGGGGAACACCGGGGAGCTGTTTTTT. As protein: CASSPGQGNTGELFF.

The J gene is TRBJ1-4, the V gene TRBV6-6, with D tentatively TRBD1 (5 bases). Germline-derived CDR1 and CDR2 are MNHNY and SVGAGI (reference sequence). The CDR3 covers 17 residues. Deletions cut 2 bases from V and 7 bases from J, with 20 bases between. The CDR3 region is CASSYIFGQGMGEKLFF. Here the CDR3 DNA reads TGTGCCAGCAGTTACATCTTTGGGCAGGGTATGGGTGAAAAACTGTTTTTT.

On this clonotype itself: A much more abundant neighbour one base away suggests this may be a read error. This rearrangement joins TRBV7-6 to TRBJ2-7, with TRBD2 matching 7 bases. V was pared by 0 bases and J by 8 bases, with 4 bases of the junction left unmatched. This CDR3 is 13 amino acids long. Germline lookup yields CDR1 SGHVS and CDR2 FNYEAQ. CDR3 region: CASSLAAGGKQYF. The CDR3, as DNA: TGTGCCAGCAGCTTAGCGGCCGGGGGGAAGCAGTACTTC. Drawing the rest from reference TRBV7-6 and TRBJ2-7, the complete variable domain is GAGVSQSPRYKVTKRGQDVALRCDPISGHVSLYWYRQALGQGPEFLTYFNYEAQQDKSGLPNDRFSAERPEGSISTLTIQRTEQRDSAMYRCASSLAAGGKQYFGPGTRLTVT.

This clonotype was seen many times. V usage is TRBV3-1 and J usage is TRBJ2-7, with D hard to call. Germline V CDR1 and CDR2: LGHDT, YNNKEL (reference sequence). The CDR3 has 12 amino acids. V lost 4 bases and J lost 1, with 5 bases in between. This CDR3 reads CASSPNSYEQYF. The CDR3 region has the DNA TGTGCCAGCAGCCCGAATTCCTACGAGCAGTACTTC.

The V and J genes are TRBV27 and TRBJ2-7; 8 bases line up with TRBD2. Trimming took 0 bases from V and 0 from J; bases not matched to a gene: 10. Germline V CDR1 and CDR2: MNHEY, SMNVEV (reference sequence). CDR3 length equals 18 residues. CDR3 coding DNA: TGTGCCAGCAGTTTATCTGCCCCTGGTAGCGGGGCCTCCTACGAGCAGTACTTC. It translates to CASSLSAPGSGASYEQYF.

This clonotype showed up many times. The CDR3 nucleotides read TGTGCCAGTAGTCAGACTGGAAAGAATCAGCCCCAGCATTTT. This sequence encodes CASSQTGKNQPQHF. The chain links TRBV19 to TRBJ1-5; no reliable D call. The V end was cut by 5 bases, the J end by 4 bases, with 12 bases between. Germline loops: CDR1 LNHDA, CDR2 SQIVND (reference sequence). CDR3 length equals 14 residues.

This clonotype has just a few counts. This chain connects TRBV20-1 to TRBJ2-3, with 14 positions matching TRBD2. In germline, CDR1 is DFQATT, CDR2 SNEGSKA (reference sequence). The CDR3 is 14 residues long. V trimming: 6 bases; J trimming: 4 bases; junction bases outside the gene matches: 3. This CDR3 reads CSARTSGGSDTQYF. CDR3 nucleotides: TGCAGTGCCCGGACTAGCGGGGGGTCAGATACGCAGTATTTT.